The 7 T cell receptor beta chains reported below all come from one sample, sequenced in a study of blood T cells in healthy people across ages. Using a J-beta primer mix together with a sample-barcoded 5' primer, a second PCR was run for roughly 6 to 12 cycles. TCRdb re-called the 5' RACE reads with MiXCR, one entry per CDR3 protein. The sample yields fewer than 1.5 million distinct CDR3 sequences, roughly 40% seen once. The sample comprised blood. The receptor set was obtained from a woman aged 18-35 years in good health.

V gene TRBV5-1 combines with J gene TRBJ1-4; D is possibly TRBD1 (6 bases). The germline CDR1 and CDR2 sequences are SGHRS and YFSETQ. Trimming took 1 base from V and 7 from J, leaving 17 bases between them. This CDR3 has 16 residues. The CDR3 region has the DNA TGCGCCAGCAGCTTGCAGGTCGGGGGCGTTGGTGAAAAACTGTTTTTT. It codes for CASSLQVGGVGEKLFF.

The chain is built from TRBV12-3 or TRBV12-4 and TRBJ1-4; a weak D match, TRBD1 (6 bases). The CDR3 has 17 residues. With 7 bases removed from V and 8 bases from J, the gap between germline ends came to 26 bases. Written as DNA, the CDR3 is TGTGCCAGCAAGGGGGGAGTTACCCTAGGGGGAAGCGAAAAACTGTTTTTT. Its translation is CASKGGVTLGGSEKLFF.

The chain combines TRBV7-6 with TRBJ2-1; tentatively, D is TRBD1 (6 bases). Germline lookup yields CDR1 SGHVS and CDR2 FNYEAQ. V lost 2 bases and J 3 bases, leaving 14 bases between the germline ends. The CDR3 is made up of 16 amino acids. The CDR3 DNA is TGTGCCAGCAGCTTACCGGGACATTCGCACTACAATGAGCAGTTCTTC. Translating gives CASSLPGHSHYNEQFF.

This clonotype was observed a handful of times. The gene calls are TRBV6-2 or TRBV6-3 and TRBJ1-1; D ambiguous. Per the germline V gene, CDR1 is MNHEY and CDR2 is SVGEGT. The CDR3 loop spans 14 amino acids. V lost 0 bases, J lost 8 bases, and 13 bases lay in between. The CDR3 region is CASSYSRPNNEAFF. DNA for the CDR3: TGTGCCAGCAGTTACTCGAGGCCAAACAACGAAGCTTTCTTT.

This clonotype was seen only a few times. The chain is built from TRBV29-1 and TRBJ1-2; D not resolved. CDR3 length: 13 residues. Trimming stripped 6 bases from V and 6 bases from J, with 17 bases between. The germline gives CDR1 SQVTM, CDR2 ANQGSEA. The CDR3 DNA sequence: TGCAGCGTCGCCCCAGGAGGAGCGGATGGCTACACCTTC. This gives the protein CSVAPGGADGYTF.

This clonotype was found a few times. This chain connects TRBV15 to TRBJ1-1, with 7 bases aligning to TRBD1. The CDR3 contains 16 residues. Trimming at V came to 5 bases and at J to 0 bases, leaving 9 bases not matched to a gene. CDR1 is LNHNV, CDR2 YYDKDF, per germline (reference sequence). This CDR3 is CATSGLQGTLNTEAFF. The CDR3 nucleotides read TGTGCCACCAGCGGCTTACAGGGGACCTTGAACACTGAAGCTTTCTTT.

CDR3 protein: CASSDPGTGKSHEQFF. CDR3 in DNA: TGCGCCAGCAGTGACCCCGGGACAGGGAAATCCCATGAGCAGTTCTTC. The chain combines TRBV10-1 with TRBJ2-1; the match to TRBD1 covers 9 bases. Looked up from germline, CDR1 is WNHNN and CDR2 is SYGVQD (reference sequence). The CDR3 sequence is 16 residues long. Trimming cost V 3 bases and J 8 bases; bases outside gene matches: 11.